The subject of this entry is one TCR beta chain. Using immunoSEQ multiplex PCR, the repertoire was profiled, and TCRdb retains in-frame clones only, with some absent. Here the sample spans roughly 3,600 clones, 70% to 80% being singletons. The data belong to a study of T cell repertoires in ileal Crohn's disease. Germline values: CDR1 SGHAT, CDR2 FQNNGV. Trimming pared 0 bases from V and 4 bases from J, leaving 11 bases between. This CDR3 contains 15 residues. Time point: neoterminal ileum biopsy at postoperative endoscopy, about 6 months after surgery. This chain connects TRBV11-2 to TRBJ2-3; D is uncertain. Sequences were obtained from ileal tissue. The sequence was obtained from an adult with Crohn's disease. The CDR3 DNA reads as TGTGCCAGCAGCTTAGATTTGAGGCCTGCAGATACGCAGTATTTT. Its protein product is CASSLDLRPADTQYF.